What follows are 21 T cell receptor beta chains derived from one specimen sequenced in a study of CD8+ T cells in alopecia areata. The treatment denotes: oral pan-JAK inhibitor, 5-10 mg twice daily. It was cDNA, reverse transcribed from extracted RNA, that served as the sequencing template. TCRdb keeps only in-frame clones here, not all; method: immunoSEQ multiplex PCR. The sample carries about 160,000 clones, less than 80% recorded once. The starting material was CD4+ T cells sorted from blood, obtained at week 24, from a patient treated with tofacitinib. The receptors here all came from a human donor with alopecia areata.

The rearrangement uses TRBV27 and TRBJ1-5, with TRBD1 matching 9 bases. After removal of 2 bases from V and 0 bases from J, the junction contained 5 bases not matched to a gene. Germline loops: CDR1 MNHEY, CDR2 SMNVEV (reference sequence). This CDR3 contains 17 residues. This chain's CDR3 is CASSLHRDRVSNQPQHF. DNA of the CDR3: TGTGCCAGCAGTTTACACCGGGACAGGGTTAGCAATCAGCCCCAGCATTTT.

This sequence joins TRBV6-5 and TRBJ1-2; D is uncertain. CDR1 is MNHEY and CDR2 is SVGAGI in the germline V gene. The germline V and J ends were trimmed by 0 bases and 7 bases, with 12 bases remaining between them. This CDR3 contains 14 residues. The chain's CDR3 is CASSYSQSELGYTF. In DNA form, the CDR3 reads TGTGCCAGCAGTTACTCGCAGTCGGAACTTGGCTACACCTTC.

The chain is built from TRBV9 and TRBJ1-2, with 8 bases matching TRBD1. The CDR3 is 14 residues long. Germline V gene data show CDR1 as SGDLS and CDR2 as YYNGEE. V was clipped by 3 bases and J by 7 bases; unmatched bases: 8. Here the CDR3 DNA reads TGTGCCAGCAGCGCACTCTTGGACAGGGCTGGCTACACCTTC. It codes for CASSALLDRAGYTF.

The chain couples TRBV6-1 to TRBJ1-1; TRBD1 agrees at 8 bases. CDR3 length: 15 residues. V shed 10 bases, J shed 6 bases, and the junction held 16 bases outside the gene matches. Germline CDR1 and CDR2: MNHNS and SASEGT. CDR3 nucleotide sequence: TGTGCCACCCAACTAGGACAGGGCATTTTTGCTGAAGCTTTCTTT. Its translation: CATQLGQGIFAEAFF.

J is TRBJ2-1 and V is TRBV2, with TRBD2 as a possible D gene (5 bases). Germline V lookup: CDR1 SNHLY, CDR2 FYNNEI. Trimming pared 5 bases from V and 0 bases from J, leaving 14 bases between. The CDR3 has 16 amino acids. The CDR3, as DNA: TGTGCCAGCAGTCGAACTTCCGCGGGCTCCTACAATGAGCAGTTCTTC. Residues: CASSRTSAGSYNEQFF. Based on the CDR3 plus reference TRBV2 and TRBJ2-1, the full variable domain is EPEVTQTPSHQVTQMGQEVILRCVPISNHLYFYWYRQILGQKVEFLVSFYNNEISEKSEIFDDQFSVERPDGSNFTLKIRSTKLEDSAMYFCASSRTSAGSYNEQFFGPGTRLTVL.

This chain links TRBV30 with TRBJ1-6; 7 bases map to TRBD1. J gave up 10 bases and V 0 bases, and 15 bases lay outside the gene matches. Germline-derived CDR1 and CDR2 are GTSNPN and SVGIG (reference sequence). The CDR3 runs 17 residues. CDR3: CAWSVPEGGMNSSPLHF. CDR3 nucleotide sequence: TGTGCCTGGAGTGTACCGGAAGGGGGCATGAATAGCTCACCCCTCCACTTT.

This clone has just a few counts. The CDR3, as DNA: TGTGCCAGCTCCTCGGCGAGAGAGACCCAGTACTTC. Encoded protein: CASSSARETQYF. The chain links TRBV18 to TRBJ2-5; D is undetermined. The V end was cut by 6 bases, the J end by 4 bases, with 9 bases between. CDR1 is KGHSH, CDR2 LQKENI, per germline. The CDR3 runs 12 residues. Variable domain in full (rest from reference TRBV18 and TRBJ2-5): NAGVMQNPRHLVRRRGQEARLRCSPMKGHSHVYWYRQLPEEGLKFMVYLQKENIIDESGMPKERFSAEFPKEGPSILRIQQVVRGDSAAYFCASSSARETQYFGPGTRLLVL.

The chain recombines TRBV27 with TRBJ2-7; TRBD2 agrees at 9 bases. CDR1 is MNHEY and CDR2 is SMNVEV in the germline V gene (reference sequence). V was clipped by 5 bases and J by 2 bases; unmatched bases: 7. The CDR3 contains 15 residues. The CDR3 loop reads CASSPKAGGTYEQYF. The CDR3 region has the DNA TGTGCCAGCAGTCCAAAAGCGGGGGGAACCTACGAGCAGTACTTC.

The chain combines TRBV19 with TRBJ1-5; perhaps TRBD1 as D (5 bases). Germline values: CDR1 LNHDA, CDR2 SQIVND (reference sequence). The CDR3 totals 14 residues. V was shortened by 9 bases and J by 8 bases, with 20 bases between the two germline ends. CDR3 in DNA: TGTGCCAGCCAGCATGGGGGGAGGGCAGAGCCCCAGCATTTT. Protein sequence: CASQHGGRAEPQHF.

This clone was seen only a few times. The V call is TRBV2, the J call TRBJ1-1; D may be TRBD1 (5 bases). Trimming cost V 7 bases and J 3 bases, with 15 bases left between them. Germline CDR1 reads SNHLY; CDR2 reads FYNNEI. This CDR3 region has 14 residues. CDR3 nucleotides: TGTGCCAGCACCATAGGTGGGACCTACACTGAAGCTTTCTTT. Translating it yields CASTIGGTYTEAFF.

The chain is built from TRBV2 and TRBJ2-7; TRBD1 or TRBD2 may be the D gene (5 bases each). Between the trimmed V and J ends, which lost 8 bases and 1 base, there was a span of 9 bases. Germline CDR1 SNHLY, CDR2 FYNNEI. This CDR3 is built from 12 residues. The CDR3 reads CASGDGSYEQYF. The DNA for the CDR3 is TGTGCCAGCGGGGACGGATCCTACGAGCAGTACTTC. Complete variable domain (other parts from reference TRBV2 and TRBJ2-7): EPEVTQTPSHQVTQMGQEVILRCVPISNHLYFYWYRQILGQKVEFLVSFYNNEISEKSEIFDDQFSVERPDGSNFTLKIRSTKLEDSAMYFCASGDGSYEQYFGPGTRLTVT.

This sequence joins TRBV29-1 and TRBJ2-3; D is uncertain. In germline, CDR1 is SQVTM, CDR2 ANQGSEA. The V end was cut by 6 bases, the J end by 6 bases, with 10 bases between. The CDR3 consists of 11 residues. The CDR3: CSVEDGDTQYF. CDR3 nucleotide sequence: TGCAGCGTCGAGGACGGCGATACGCAGTATTTT.

This chain connects TRBV18 to TRBJ2-5; D is tentatively TRBD1 or TRBD2 (5 bases each). The CDR3 contains 14 residues. Germline CDR1 KGHSH, CDR2 LQKENI. The V and J ends lost 3 bases and 2 bases respectively, with 10 bases between them. The chain's CDR3 is CASSPGTVQETQYF. DNA for the CDR3: TGTGCCAGCTCACCGGGGACCGTTCAAGAGACCCAGTACTTC.

The chain combines TRBV5-1 with TRBJ1-2, with 10 bases that match TRBD1. CDR3 length: 15 residues. The germline CDR1 and CDR2 sequences are SGHRS and YFSETQ. The trim removed 0 bases at V and 7 bases at J, leaving 6 bases unmatched. In DNA form, the CDR3 reads TGCGCCAGCAGCTTGGATTCGACAGGGGGCCCTGGCTACACCTTC. It yields the protein CASSLDSTGGPGYTF.

This clone was counted only a few times. The chain recombines TRBV4-2 with TRBJ1-6; D may be TRBD1 (5 bases). This CDR3 spans 14 amino acids. Germline values: CDR1 LGHNA, CDR2 YNFKEQ. Deletions cut 4 bases from V and 14 bases from J, with 18 bases between. The CDR3 reads CASSRELGRTTLHF. CDR3 nucleotide sequence: TGTGCCAGCAGCCGGGAATTGGGACGCACAACCCTCCACTTT.

Regarding this clone: Since no conserved phenylalanine or tryptophan closes the CDR3, a read error is the likely cause. The genes are TRBV29-1 and TRBJ2-7, with a possible D match to TRBD1 (6 bases). Between the trimmed V and J ends, which lost 1 base and 4 bases, there was a span of 8 bases. CDR1 is SQVTM, CDR2 ANQGSEA, per germline. The CDR3 has 12 residues. Here the CDR3 reads CSVEGRGYEQYL. DNA for the CDR3: TGCAGCGTTGAAGGCAGGGGTTACGAGCAGTACCTC.

The chain carries TRBV30 and TRBJ2-7, with D hard to call. The V end lost 3 bases, the J end lost 5 bases, and 14 bases lay between the germline ends. This CDR3 has 13 residues. The germline V gene encodes CDR1 GTSNPN and CDR2 SVGIG (reference sequence). The CDR3 protein is CAWSPAPWDEQYF. CDR3 bases: TGTGCCTGGAGCCCAGCCCCCTGGGACGAGCAGTACTTC. The full variable domain, completed using reference TRBV30 and TRBJ2-7, is SQTIHQWPATLVQPVGSPLSLECTVEGTSNPNLYWYRQAAGRGLQLLFYSVGIGQISSEVPQNLSASRPQDRQFILSSKKLLLSDSGFYLCAWSPAPWDEQYFGPGTRLTVT.

This clone has just a few counts. The chain couples TRBV7-2 to TRBJ2-6; no firm D call. The V gene lost 3 bases and the J gene lost 0 bases, with 3 bases spanning the gap. Germline V gene sequence: CDR1 SGHTA, CDR2 FQGNSA. The CDR3 has 14 residues. CDR3 sequence reads: CASSFGSGANVLTF. DNA of the CDR3: TGTGCCAGCAGCTTCGGCTCTGGGGCCAACGTCCTGACTTTC.

The V and J genes are TRBV7-9 and TRBJ1-1; D uncertain. Trimming pared 3 bases from V and 2 bases from J, leaving 10 bases between. The CDR3 spans 14 residues. CDR1 and CDR2 from the germline V gene are SEHNR and FQNEAQ (reference sequence). The CDR3 is CASSFDNLNTEAFF. CDR3 DNA: TGTGCCAGCAGCTTCGACAACTTAAACACTGAAGCTTTCTTT. Together with reference TRBV7-9 and TRBJ1-1, the CDR3 gives the full variable domain: DTGVSQNPRHKITKRGQNVTFRCDPISEHNRLYWYRQTLGQGPEFLTYFQNEAQLEKSRLLSDRFSAERPKGSFSTLEIQRTEQGDSAMYLCASSFDNLNTEAFFGQGTRLTVV.

The chain recombines TRBV6-5 with TRBJ2-5; D call uncertain. Germline V lookup: CDR1 MNHEY, CDR2 SVGAGI. The CDR3 length is 11 residues. The ends were cut back, 7 bases at V and 3 bases at J, with 6 bases in the middle. This CDR3 reads CASTVEETQYF. The CDR3, as DNA: TGTGCCAGCACCGTCGAAGAGACCCAGTACTTC.

Notes on this clone: Germline is not matched at one junction end, which may reflect a read error. The V call is TRBV5-1, the J call TRBJ2-6; D ambiguous. Germline V lookup: CDR1 SGHRS, CDR2 YFSETQ. The CDR3 runs to 13 residues. CDR3 in DNA: TGCACCAGCAGCTTAGATGGGGCCAACGTCCTGACTTTC. It codes for CTSSLDGANVLTF.